The TCR beta chain under discussion was sequenced for a study of blood T cell repertoires in COVID-19. The wider study: Italy, Spain and the United States were the sources of the convalescent and acute COVID-19 samples. PBMCs, B-cell-depleted T cells, or T cells were the source of the cDNA or gDNA that made up the material.

The V segment lost 3 bases and the J segment 1 base; nucleotides outside the gene matches: 5. Looked up from germline, CDR1 is SGDLS and CDR2 is YYNGEE. This CDR3 has 15 residues. As processed by the authors: Quantification of nucleated cells was approximated via reference gene primer amplification. Assay used: immunoSEQ multiplex PCR; TCRdb lists only in-frame clones, some missing. V and J calls and clone size are copied from that table; D and trimming were computed from the DNA. The sample carries 70,000 to 100,000 clones, approximately 84% recorded once. The chain has TRBV9 and TRBJ2-5; 8 positions agree with TRBD2. The sequence was collected from a human donor in a cohort sampled during active COVID-19. What was sequenced was peripheral blood. The CDR3 DNA is TGTGCCAGCAGCGCGGGGGGGGTCCTCCAAGAGACCCAGTACTTC. As protein: CASSAGGVLQETQYF.